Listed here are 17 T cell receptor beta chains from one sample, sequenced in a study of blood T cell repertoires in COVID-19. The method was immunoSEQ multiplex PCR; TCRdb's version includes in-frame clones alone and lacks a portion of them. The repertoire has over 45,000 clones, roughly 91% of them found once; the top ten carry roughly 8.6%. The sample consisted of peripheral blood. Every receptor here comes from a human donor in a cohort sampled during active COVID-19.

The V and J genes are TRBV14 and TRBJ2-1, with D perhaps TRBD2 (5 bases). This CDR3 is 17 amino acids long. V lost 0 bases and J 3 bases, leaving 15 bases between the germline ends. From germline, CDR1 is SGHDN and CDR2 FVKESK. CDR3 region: CASSQDRGWASYNEQFF. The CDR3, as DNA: TGTGCCAGCAGCCAAGATAGAGGGTGGGCAAGCTACAATGAGCAGTTCTTC.

CDR3 sequence: CASSERGGRQPQHF. The CDR3, as DNA: TGTGCCAGCAGTGAGAGGGGAGGTCGTCAGCCCCAGCATTTT. The chain combines TRBV2 with TRBJ1-5, with D maybe TRBD1 (5 bases). V was shortened by 3 bases and J by 6 bases, with 12 bases between the two germline ends. Per the germline V gene, CDR1 is SNHLY and CDR2 is FYNNEI. The CDR3 is 14 residues long.

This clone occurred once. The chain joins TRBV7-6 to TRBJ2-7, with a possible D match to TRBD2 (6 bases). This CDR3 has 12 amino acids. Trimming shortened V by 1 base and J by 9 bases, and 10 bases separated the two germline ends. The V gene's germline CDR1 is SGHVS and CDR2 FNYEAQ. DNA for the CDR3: TGTGCCAGCAGCTTAGAATTGGGAGGGCAGTACTTC. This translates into CASSLELGGQYF.

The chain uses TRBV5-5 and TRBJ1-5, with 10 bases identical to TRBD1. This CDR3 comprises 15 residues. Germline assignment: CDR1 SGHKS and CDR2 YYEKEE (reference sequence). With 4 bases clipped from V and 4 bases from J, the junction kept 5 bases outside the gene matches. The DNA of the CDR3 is TGTGCCAGCAGCGGGACAGGGGACCGGAATCAGCCCCAGCATTTT. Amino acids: CASSGTGDRNQPQHF.

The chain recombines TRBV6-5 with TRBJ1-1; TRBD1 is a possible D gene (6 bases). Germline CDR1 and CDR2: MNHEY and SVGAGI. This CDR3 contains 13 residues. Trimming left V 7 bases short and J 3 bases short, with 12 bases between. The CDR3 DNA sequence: TGTGCCAGCAAAATTGGGGGCCACACTGAAGCTTTCTTT. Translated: CASKIGGHTEAFF.

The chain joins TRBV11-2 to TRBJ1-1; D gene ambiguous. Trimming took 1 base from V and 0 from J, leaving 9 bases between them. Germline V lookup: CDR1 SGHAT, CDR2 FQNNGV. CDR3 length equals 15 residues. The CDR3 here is CASSLASTLNTEAFF. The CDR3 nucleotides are TGTGCCAGCAGCTTAGCTTCGACTCTGAACACTGAAGCTTTCTTT. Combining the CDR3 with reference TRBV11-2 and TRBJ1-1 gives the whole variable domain EAGVAQSPRYKIIEKRQSVAFWCNPISGHATLYWYQQILGQGPKLLIQFQNNGVVDDSQLPKDRFSAERLKGVDSTLKIQPAKLEDSAVYLCASSLASTLNTEAFFGQGTRLTVV.

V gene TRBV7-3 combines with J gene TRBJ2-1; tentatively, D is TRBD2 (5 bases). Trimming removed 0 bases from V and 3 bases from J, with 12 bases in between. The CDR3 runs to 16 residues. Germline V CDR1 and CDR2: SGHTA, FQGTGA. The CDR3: CASSLTSGVGYNEQFF. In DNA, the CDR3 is TGTGCCAGCAGCTTAACATCCGGGGTGGGCTACAATGAGCAGTTCTTC.

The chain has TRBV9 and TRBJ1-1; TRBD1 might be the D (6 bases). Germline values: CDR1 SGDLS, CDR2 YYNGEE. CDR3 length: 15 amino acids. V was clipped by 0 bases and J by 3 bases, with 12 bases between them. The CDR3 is CASSVVPGVDTEAFF. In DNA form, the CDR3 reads TGTGCCAGCAGCGTAGTTCCAGGGGTGGACACTGAAGCTTTCTTT.

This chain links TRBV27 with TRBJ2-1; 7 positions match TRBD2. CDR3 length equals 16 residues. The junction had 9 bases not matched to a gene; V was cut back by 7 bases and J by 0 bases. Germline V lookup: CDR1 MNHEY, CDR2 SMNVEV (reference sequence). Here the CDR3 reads CASTPFGGSSYNEQFF. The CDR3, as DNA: TGTGCCAGCACCCCGTTCGGGGGGAGCTCCTACAATGAGCAGTTCTTC.

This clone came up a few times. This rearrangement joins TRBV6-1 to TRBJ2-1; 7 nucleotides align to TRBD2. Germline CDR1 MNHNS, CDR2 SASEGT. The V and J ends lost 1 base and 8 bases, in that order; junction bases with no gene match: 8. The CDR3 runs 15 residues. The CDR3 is CASSEGSGGGDEQFF. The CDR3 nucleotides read TGTGCCAGCAGTGAAGGGTCGGGAGGCGGGGATGAGCAGTTCTTC.

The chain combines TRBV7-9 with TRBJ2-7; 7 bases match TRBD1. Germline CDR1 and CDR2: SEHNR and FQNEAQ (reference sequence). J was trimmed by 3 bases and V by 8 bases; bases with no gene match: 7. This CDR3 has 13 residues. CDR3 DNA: TGTGCCAGCGGGACAGAGCTACGCTACGAGCAGTACTTC. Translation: CASGTELRYEQYF.

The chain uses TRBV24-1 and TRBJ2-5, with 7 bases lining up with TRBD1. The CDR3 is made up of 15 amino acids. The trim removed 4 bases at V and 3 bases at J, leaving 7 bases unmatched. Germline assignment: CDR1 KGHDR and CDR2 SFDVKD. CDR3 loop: CATSDLRDSKETQYF. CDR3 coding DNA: TGTGCCACCAGTGACCTCCGGGACAGCAAAGAGACCCAGTACTTC.

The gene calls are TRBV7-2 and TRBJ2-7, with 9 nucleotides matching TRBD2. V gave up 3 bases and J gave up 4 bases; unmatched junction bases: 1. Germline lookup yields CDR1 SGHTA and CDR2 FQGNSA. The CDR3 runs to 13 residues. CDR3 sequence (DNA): TGTGCCAGCAGCTTGCGGGGGGGGTACGAGCAGTACTTC. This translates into CASSLRGGYEQYF.

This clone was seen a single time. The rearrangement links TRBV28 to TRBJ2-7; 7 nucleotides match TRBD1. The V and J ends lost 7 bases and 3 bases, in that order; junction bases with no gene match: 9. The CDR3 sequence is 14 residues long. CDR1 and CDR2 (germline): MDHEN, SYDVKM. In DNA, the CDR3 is TGTGCCAGCACCATGTCGGGACAGAACTACGAGCAGTACTTC. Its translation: CASTMSGQNYEQYF.

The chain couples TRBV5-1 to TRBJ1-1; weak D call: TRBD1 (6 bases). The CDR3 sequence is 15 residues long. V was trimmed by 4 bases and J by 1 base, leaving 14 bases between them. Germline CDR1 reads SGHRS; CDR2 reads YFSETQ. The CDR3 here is CASSPAGGANTEAFF. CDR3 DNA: TGCGCCAGCAGCCCCGCCGGGGGGGCGAACACTGAAGCTTTCTTT.

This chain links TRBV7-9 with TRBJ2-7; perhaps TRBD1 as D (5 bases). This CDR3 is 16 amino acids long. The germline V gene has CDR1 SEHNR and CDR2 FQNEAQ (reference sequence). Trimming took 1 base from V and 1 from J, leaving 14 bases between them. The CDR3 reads CASSLDLGLDSYEQYF. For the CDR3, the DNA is TGTGCCAGCAGCTTAGACCTGGGGCTCGATTCCTACGAGCAGTACTTC.

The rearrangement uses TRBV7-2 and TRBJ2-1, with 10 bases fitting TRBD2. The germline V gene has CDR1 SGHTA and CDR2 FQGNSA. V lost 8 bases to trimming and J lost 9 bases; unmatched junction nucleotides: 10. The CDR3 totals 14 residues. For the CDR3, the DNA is TGTGCCAGCGTCAAGCTAGCGGGAGCTAGTGAGCAGTTCTTC. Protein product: CASVKLAGASEQFF. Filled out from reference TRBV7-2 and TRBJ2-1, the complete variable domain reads GAGVSQSPSNKVTEKGKDVELRCDPISGHTALYWYRQSLGQGLEFLIYFQGNSAPDKSGLPSDRFSAERTGGSVSTLTIQRTQQEDSAVYLCASVKLAGASEQFFGPGTRLTVL.